The next 18 T cell receptor beta chains were all read from a single sample in a study of graft-versus-host responses after intestinal transplantation. As to time point: postoperative day 105 after intestinal transplantation (dayNNNN = postoperative day). Repertoires were generated with immunoSEQ multiplex PCR, while TCRdb's copy carries only in-frame clones and drops some. Counted here are 9,500 to 12,000 clones, roughly 92% occurring once; the ten biggest clones make up approximately 3.6%. The sequenced sample was PBMCs, obtained 105 days after intestinal transplantation. The receptor source for this set is a human patient who received an intestinal transplant, so some T cells may come from the graft donor.

The V gene is TRBV20-1, the J gene TRBJ1-1; no clear D. Trimming cost V 2 bases and J 1 base, with 2 bases left between them. Looked up from germline, CDR1 is DFQATT and CDR2 is SNEGSKA (reference sequence). The CDR3 has 11 amino acids. Written as DNA, the CDR3 is TGCAGTGCTAGACAGAACACTGAAGCTTTCTTT. It encodes CSARQNTEAFF.

This chain uses TRBV4-2 with TRBJ2-7, with D maybe TRBD2 (6 bases). Germline-derived CDR1 and CDR2 are LGHNA and YNFKEQ. This CDR3 spans 16 amino acids. V shed 1 base and J shed 0 bases, with 13 bases lying between them. CDR3: CASSQGERASSYEQYF. The CDR3 coding sequence is TGTGCCAGCAGCCAAGGGGAGCGGGCGAGCTCCTACGAGCAGTACTTC.

V is TRBV2 and J is TRBJ1-6; 10 nucleotides align to TRBD1. CDR3 length: 14 amino acids. V gave up 10 bases and J gave up 9 bases; unmatched junction bases: 9. The germline V gene has CDR1 SNHLY and CDR2 FYNNEI. CDR3 nucleotide sequence: TGTGCCACTACGCCCGGGACAGGGGCTTCACCCCTCCACTTT. Translation gives CATTPGTGASPLHF.

The chain recombines TRBV4-2 with TRBJ2-7; TRBD2 agrees at 10 bases. Germline V lookup: CDR1 LGHNA, CDR2 YNFKEQ. The CDR3 totals 15 residues. After removal of 0 bases from V and 5 bases from J, the junction contained 4 bases not matched to a gene. The CDR3 sequence: CASSQDAGTSDEQYF. The CDR3 nucleotides are TGTGCCAGCAGCCAAGATGCCGGGACTAGCGACGAGCAGTACTTC.

This sequence joins TRBV15 and TRBJ1-1; D call uncertain. Trimming removed 3 bases at V and 5 bases at J, with 10 bases between. The CDR3 contains 13 residues. The germline CDR1 and CDR2 sequences are LNHNV and YYDKDF (reference sequence). CDR3 loop: CATSSASVTEAFF. DNA of the CDR3: TGTGCCACCAGCAGTGCTTCGGTAACTGAAGCTTTCTTT.

This chain connects TRBV4-1 to TRBJ1-5; D perhaps matches TRBD1 (5 bases). The CDR3 runs 17 residues. V lost 1 base and J 4 bases, leaving 17 bases between the germline ends. Germline V CDR1 and CDR2: MGHRA, YSYEKL. The CDR3: CASSQVWLSGVNQPQHF. As DNA, the CDR3 is TGCGCCAGCAGCCAAGTTTGGTTGTCGGGGGTGAATCAGCCCCAGCATTTT.

The chain uses TRBV10-2 and TRBJ2-2, with 12 bases lining up with TRBD2. Losses at the gene ends were 8 bases for V and 7 bases for J; bases not matched to a gene: 8. This CDR3 comprises 15 residues. Germline CDR1 is WSHSY and CDR2 is SAAADI. The CDR3 bases are TGCGCCAGCCAAAGGACTAGCGGGAATATCGGGGAGCTGTTTTTT. Amino acids: CASQRTSGNIGELFF.

This clone was observed once. The chain combines TRBV5-4 with TRBJ2-3, with D possibly being TRBD2 (5 bases). The V gene's germline CDR1 is SGHNT and CDR2 YYREEE (reference sequence). The CDR3 covers 14 residues. V was trimmed by 2 bases and J by 2 bases, leaving 9 bases between them. As DNA, the CDR3 is TGTGCCAGCAGCTTTCGCGGGCCCACAGATACGCAGTATTTT. This encodes CASSFRGPTDTQYF.

V is TRBV29-1 and J is TRBJ2-3, with TRBD2 matching 11 bases. This CDR3 has 19 amino acids. V dropped 0 bases and J dropped 0; count of bases not matched to a gene: 11. Per the germline V gene, CDR1 is SQVTM and CDR2 is ANQGSEA. The DNA of the CDR3 is TGCAGCGTTGAAGATCTGGAACTAGCGGGAGAAGTTAGCACAGATACGCAGTATTTT. As protein: CSVEDLELAGEVSTDTQYF.

The rearrangement links TRBV2 to TRBJ2-1, with a possible D match to TRBD2 (6 bases). CDR3 length equals 18 residues. The V end was cut by 3 bases, the J end by 6 bases, with 24 bases between. CDR1 SNHLY and CDR2 FYNNEI come from the germline V gene. The CDR3 protein is CASSEFLGAALAGNEQFF. Written as DNA, the CDR3 is TGTGCCAGCAGTGAGTTTTTAGGGGCGGCACTAGCTGGCAATGAGCAGTTCTTC.

The gene calls are TRBV6-5 and TRBJ1-4; TRBD1 aligns across 7 bases. This CDR3 contains 15 residues. The junction had 6 bases not matched to a gene; V was cut back by 2 bases and J by 6 bases. Germline V gene sequence: CDR1 MNHEY, CDR2 SVGAGI. The CDR3: CASSYGGQGDEKLFF. The CDR3 region has the DNA TGTGCCAGCAGTTACGGGGGCCAGGGGGATGAAAAACTGTTTTTT.

The chain links TRBV5-6 to TRBJ1-1, with 7 bases matching TRBD1. V lost 0 bases to trimming and J lost 4 bases; unmatched junction nucleotides: 6. The germline V gene encodes CDR1 SGHDT and CDR2 YYEEEE. The CDR3 runs to 15 residues. CDR3 DNA sequence: TGTGCCAGCAGCTTGGAATGGACAGGAGCCACTGAAGCTTTCTTT. This encodes CASSLEWTGATEAFF.

A note on this clone: The junction differs from germline at one of its ends, possibly a read error. The chain recombines TRBV14 with TRBJ1-1; D is unresolved. The germline gives CDR1 SGHDN, CDR2 FVKESK. The CDR3 is 8 residues long. The CDR3 coding sequence is TGTGCCAGCAGCCACTGGGTCTTT. Translated, it gives CASSHWVF.

The rearrangement joins TRBV9 to TRBJ2-7, with D perhaps TRBD2 (6 bases). Trimming stripped 3 bases from V and 0 bases from J, with 10 bases between. CDR1 is SGDLS, CDR2 YYNGEE, per germline. The CDR3 has 14 amino acids. The CDR3 reads CASSADSGSYEQYF. The CDR3 region has the DNA TGTGCCAGCAGCGCAGATAGCGGCTCCTACGAGCAGTACTTC.

This chain joins TRBV4-1 and TRBJ2-2; 10 nucleotides line up with TRBD2. The CDR3 totals 17 residues. V trimming: 0 bases; J trimming: 6 bases; junction bases outside the gene matches: 7. The germline V gene encodes CDR1 MGHRA and CDR2 YSYEKL. DNA of the CDR3: TGCGCCAGCAGCCAAGAGATCCTAGCGGGAGCAGCCGGGGAGCTGTTTTTT. It specifies CASSQEILAGAAGELFF.

The chain couples TRBV6-1 to TRBJ1-1; tentatively, D is TRBD1 (6 bases). There are 12 residues in the CDR3. CDR1 is MNHNS and CDR2 is SASEGT in the germline V gene. V lost 6 bases and J 7 bases, leaving 12 bases between the germline ends. The CDR3 loop reads CASRGGPLEAFF. The CDR3 nucleotides are TGTGCCAGCAGGGGGGGCCCACTTGAAGCTTTCTTT.

The rearrangement links TRBV6-4 to TRBJ2-1; D remains unclear. The germline V gene encodes CDR1 MRHNA and CDR2 SNTAGT. This CDR3 comprises 13 residues. V was trimmed by 0 bases and J by 5 bases, leaving 5 bases between them. The CDR3 nucleotides are TGTGCCAGCAGTGACTCTAGCAACAATGAGCAGTTCTTC. This encodes CASSDSSNNEQFF.

The chain uses TRBV9 and TRBJ1-2; weak D call: TRBD1 (5 bases). The CDR3 has 16 amino acids. Germline V gives CDR1 SGDLS, CDR2 YYNGEE. Trimming shortened V by 0 bases and J by 4 bases, and 16 bases separated the two germline ends. In DNA form, the CDR3 reads TGTGCCAGCAGCGTAGGATCTGACAGATCATTCTATGGCTACACCTTC. Residues: CASSVGSDRSFYGYTF. The full variable domain, completed using reference TRBV9 and TRBJ1-2, is DSGVTQTPKHLITATGQRVTLRCSPRSGDLSVYWYQQSLDQGLQFLIQYYNGEERAKGNILERFSAQQFPDLHSELNLSSLELGDSALYFCASSVGSDRSFYGYTFGSGTRLTVV.